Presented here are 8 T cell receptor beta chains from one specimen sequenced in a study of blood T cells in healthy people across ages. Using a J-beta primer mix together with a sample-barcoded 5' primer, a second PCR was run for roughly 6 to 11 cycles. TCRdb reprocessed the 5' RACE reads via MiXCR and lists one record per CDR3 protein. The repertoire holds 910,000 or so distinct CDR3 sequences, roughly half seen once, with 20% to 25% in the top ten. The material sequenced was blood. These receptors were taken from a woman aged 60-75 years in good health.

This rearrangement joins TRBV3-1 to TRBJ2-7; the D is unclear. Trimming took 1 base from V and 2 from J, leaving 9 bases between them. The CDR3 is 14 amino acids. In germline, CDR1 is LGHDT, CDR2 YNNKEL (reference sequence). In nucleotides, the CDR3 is TGTGCCAGCAGCCAAGGGCCGAAGACCTACGAGCAGTACTTC. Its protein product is CASSQGPKTYEQYF.

The CDR3 DNA sequence: TGTGCCTGGAGAGCCCTCGGGACCATCTACGAGCAGTACTTC. It codes for CAWRALGTIYEQYF. The V call is TRBV30, the J call TRBJ2-7, with D tentatively TRBD1 or TRBD2 (5 bases each). Germline values: CDR1 GTSNPN, CDR2 SVGIG (reference sequence). The CDR3 totals 14 residues. Trimming stripped 3 bases from V and 3 bases from J, with 15 bases between.

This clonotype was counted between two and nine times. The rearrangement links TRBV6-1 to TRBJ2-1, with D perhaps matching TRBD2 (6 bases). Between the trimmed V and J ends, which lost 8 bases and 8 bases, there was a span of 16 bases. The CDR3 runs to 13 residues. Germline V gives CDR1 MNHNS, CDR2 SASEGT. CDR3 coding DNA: TGTGCCAGCGGCCTGACTAGATCGGATGAGCAGTTCTTC. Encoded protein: CASGLTRSDEQFF.

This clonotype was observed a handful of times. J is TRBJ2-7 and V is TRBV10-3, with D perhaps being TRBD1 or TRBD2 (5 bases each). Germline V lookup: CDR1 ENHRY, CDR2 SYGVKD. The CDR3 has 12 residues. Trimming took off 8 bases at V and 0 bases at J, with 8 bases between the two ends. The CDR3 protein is CAIGGSSYEQYF. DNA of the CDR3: TGTGCCATCGGGGGAAGCTCCTACGAGCAGTACTTC.

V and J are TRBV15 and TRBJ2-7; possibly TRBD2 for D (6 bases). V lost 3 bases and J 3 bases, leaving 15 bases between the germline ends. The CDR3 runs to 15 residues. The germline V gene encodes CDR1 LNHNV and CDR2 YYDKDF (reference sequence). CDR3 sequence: CATSREFGGVYEQYF. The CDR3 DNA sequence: TGTGCCACCAGCAGGGAATTTGGAGGGGTCTACGAGCAGTACTTC. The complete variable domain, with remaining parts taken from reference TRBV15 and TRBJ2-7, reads DAMVIQNPRYQVTQFGKPVTLSCSQTLNHNVMYWYQQKSSQAPKLLFHYYDKDFNNEADTPDNFQSRRPNTSFCFLDIRSPGLGDTAMYLCATSREFGGVYEQYFGPGTRLTVT.

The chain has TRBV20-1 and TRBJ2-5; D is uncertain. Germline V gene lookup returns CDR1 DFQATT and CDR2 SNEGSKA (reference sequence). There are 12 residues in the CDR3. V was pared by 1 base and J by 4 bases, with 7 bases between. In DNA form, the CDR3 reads TGCAGTGCTAGAGGTAGACCAGAGACCCAGTACTTC. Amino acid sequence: CSARGRPETQYF.

The CDR3 loop reads CASSDLAVRTDTQYF. The CDR3 coding sequence is TGTGCCAGCAGCGACCTAGCGGTGCGCACAGATACGCAGTATTTT. This chain connects TRBV6-1 to TRBJ2-3; 7 nucleotides agree with TRBD2. CDR3 size: 15 residues. Germline V gives CDR1 MNHNS, CDR2 SASEGT. After removal of 6 bases from V and 1 base from J, the junction contained 7 bases not matched to a gene.

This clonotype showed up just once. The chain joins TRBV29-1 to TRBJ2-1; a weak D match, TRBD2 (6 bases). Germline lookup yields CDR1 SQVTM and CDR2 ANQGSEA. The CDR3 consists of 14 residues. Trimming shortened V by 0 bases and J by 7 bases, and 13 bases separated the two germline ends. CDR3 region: CSVEDLRDLNEQFF. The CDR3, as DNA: TGCAGCGTTGAAGACCTTAGGGACTTGAATGAGCAGTTCTTC.